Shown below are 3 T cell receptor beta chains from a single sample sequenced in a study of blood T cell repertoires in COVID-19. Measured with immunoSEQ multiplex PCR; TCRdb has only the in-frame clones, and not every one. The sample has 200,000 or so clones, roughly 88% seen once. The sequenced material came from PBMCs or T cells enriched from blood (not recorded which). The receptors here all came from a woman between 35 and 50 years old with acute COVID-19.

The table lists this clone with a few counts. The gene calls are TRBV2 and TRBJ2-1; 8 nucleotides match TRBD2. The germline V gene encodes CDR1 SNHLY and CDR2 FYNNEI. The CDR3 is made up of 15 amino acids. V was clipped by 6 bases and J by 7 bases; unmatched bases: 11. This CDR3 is CASRPGTSIKNEQFF. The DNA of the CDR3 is TGTGCCAGCAGGCCCGGGACTAGTATCAAGAATGAGCAGTTCTTC.

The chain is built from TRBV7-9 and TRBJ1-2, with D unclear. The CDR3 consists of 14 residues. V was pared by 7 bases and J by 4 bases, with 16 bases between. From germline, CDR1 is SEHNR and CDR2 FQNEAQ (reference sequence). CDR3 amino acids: CASTQLSERYGYTF. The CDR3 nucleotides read TGTGCCAGCACCCAACTTTCCGAGCGCTATGGCTACACCTTC.

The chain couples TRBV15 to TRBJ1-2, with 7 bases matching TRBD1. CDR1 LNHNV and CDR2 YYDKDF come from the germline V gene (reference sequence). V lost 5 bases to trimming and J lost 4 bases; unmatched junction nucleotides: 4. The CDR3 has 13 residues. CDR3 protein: CATSSGGGYGYTF. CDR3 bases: TGTGCCACCAGCTCAGGGGGAGGCTATGGCTACACCTTC.